The clone carrying this TCR beta chain has at least ten counts. Antigen unknown. The investigators amplified TCR beta CDR3 regions from RNA transcripts. HTBI primers drove first-round RT-PCR of the TCR CDR3. TCRdb used MiXCR to reprocess the multiplex PCR reads, holding one entry per CDR3 protein. The sample has fewer than 400,000 distinct CDR3 sequences; 15% to 20% are singletons. This sample is part of a study of T cells in Graves' hyperthyroidism and ophthalmopathy. General observations from the study: Ophthalmopathy got predicted by the model a median approximately 6.4 months before its onset.

The hyperthyroidism patients had all been newly diagnosed, and their disease duration was under 2 months. Their ages ranged from 18 to 65 years. The CDR3 consists of 13 residues. Trimming removed 5 bases from V and 6 bases from J, with 13 bases in between. The germline CDR1 and CDR2 sequences are SEHNR and FQNEAQ (reference sequence). This chain uses TRBV7-9 with TRBJ1-2; no reliable D call. The sequenced sample was blood. The receptor's source is a young man with Graves' hyperthyroidism. DNA of the CDR3: TGTGCCAGCAGCATCGGGGTAGCCGATGGCTACACCTTC. Its protein is CASSIGVADGYTF. The complete variable domain, with remaining parts taken from reference TRBV7-9 and TRBJ1-2, reads DTGVSQNPRHKITKRGQNVTFRCDPISEHNRLYWYRQTLGQGPEFLTYFQNEAQLEKSRLLSDRFSAERPKGSFSTLEIQRTEQGDSAMYLCASSIGVADGYTFGSGTRLTVV.